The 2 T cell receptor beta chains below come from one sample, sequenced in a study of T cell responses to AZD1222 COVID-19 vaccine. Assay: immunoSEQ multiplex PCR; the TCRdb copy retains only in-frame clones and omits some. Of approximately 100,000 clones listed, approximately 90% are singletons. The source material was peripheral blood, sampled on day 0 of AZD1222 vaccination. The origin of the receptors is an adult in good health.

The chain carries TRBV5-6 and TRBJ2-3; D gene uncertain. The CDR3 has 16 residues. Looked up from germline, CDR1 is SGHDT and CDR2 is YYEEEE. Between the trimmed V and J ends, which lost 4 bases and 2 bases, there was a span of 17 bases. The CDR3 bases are TGTGCCAGCAGCACATCGAAGGGCCCTTTCACAGATACGCAGTATTTT. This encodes CASSTSKGPFTDTQYF. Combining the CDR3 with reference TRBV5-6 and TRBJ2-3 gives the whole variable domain DAGVTQSPTHLIKTRGQQVTLRCSPKSGHDTVSWYQQALGQGPQFIFQYYEEEERQRGNFPDRFSGHQFPNYSSELNVNALLLGDSALYLCASSTSKGPFTDTQYFGPGTRLTVL.

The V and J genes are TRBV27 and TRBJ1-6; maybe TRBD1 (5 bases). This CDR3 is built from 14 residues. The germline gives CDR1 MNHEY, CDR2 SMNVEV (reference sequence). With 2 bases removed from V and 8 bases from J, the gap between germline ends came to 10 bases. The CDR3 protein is CASSLAGTHSPLHF. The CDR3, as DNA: TGTGCCAGCAGTTTAGCAGGGACCCATTCACCCCTCCACTTT.